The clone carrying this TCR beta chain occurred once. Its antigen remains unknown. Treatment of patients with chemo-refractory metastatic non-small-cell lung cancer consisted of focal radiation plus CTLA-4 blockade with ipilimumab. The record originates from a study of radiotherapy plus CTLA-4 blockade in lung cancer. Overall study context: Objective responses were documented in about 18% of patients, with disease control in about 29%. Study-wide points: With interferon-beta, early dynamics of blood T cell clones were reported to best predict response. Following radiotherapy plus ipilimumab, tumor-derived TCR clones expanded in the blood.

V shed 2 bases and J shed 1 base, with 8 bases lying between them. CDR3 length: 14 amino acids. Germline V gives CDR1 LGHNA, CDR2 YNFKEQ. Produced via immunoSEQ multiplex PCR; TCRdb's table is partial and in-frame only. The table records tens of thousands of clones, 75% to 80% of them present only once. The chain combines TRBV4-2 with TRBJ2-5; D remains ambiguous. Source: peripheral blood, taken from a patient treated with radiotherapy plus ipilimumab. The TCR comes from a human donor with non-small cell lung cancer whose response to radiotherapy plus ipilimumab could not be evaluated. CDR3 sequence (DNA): TGTGCCAGCAGCCAAATCGTCCCCCAAGAGACCCAGTACTTC. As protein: CASSQIVPQETQYF.